The present T cell receptor (beta chain) was sequenced within a study of OX40 agonist ivuxolimab in advanced cancers. TCRdb's copy holds only in-frame clones and misses some; the assay was immunoSEQ multiplex PCR. The sample holds some 64,000 clones; roughly 90% are singletons and the top ten take about 19%. The CDR3 is 13 residues long. CDR1 is SGHRS, CDR2 YFSETQ, per germline. Trimming shortened V by 2 bases and J by 4 bases, and 10 bases separated the two germline ends. Here the sequenced sample was CD4+ or CD8+ T cells sorted from blood, taken in a trial of the OX40 agonist ivuxolimab. The clonotype was recovered from an adult with an advanced solid tumor such as melanoma, head and neck, liver or kidney cancer. The V call is TRBV5-1, the J call TRBJ2-7, with D possibly TRBD2 on 5 matching bases. The CDR3 reads CASSFGVGYEQYF. The CDR3 bases are TGCGCCAGCAGCTTCGGGGTCGGTTACGAGCAGTACTTC.